These T cell receptor beta chains were read from a single sample in a study of neurological immune-mediated disorders. TCRdb redid the calling of the 5' RACE reads with MiXCR, one entry per CDR3 protein. The sample has about 55,000 distinct CDR3 sequences; 3.6% are singletons. Sequenced input: PBMCs. All receptors come from a man aged 25 to 40 with multiple sclerosis. Each CDR3 is given with its conserved first and last residue.

v_gene: TRBV29-1; CDR3aa: CSVDSLLAVYNEQFF
v_gene: TRBV7-2; CDR3aa: CADRTDLIYNEQFF
v_gene: TRBV29-1; CDR3aa: CSVPSGASSYNEQFF
v_gene: TRBV10-2; CDR3aa: CASRRTGGHYEQYF
v_gene: TRBV20-1; CDR3aa: CSAFRGIEGDGYTF
v_gene: TRBV29-1; CDR3aa: CSVGDGTYEQYF
v_gene: TRBV20-1; CDR3aa: CSARGSRSTDTQYF
v_gene: TRBV6-6; CDR3aa: CASRGSGANVLTF
v_gene: TRBV7-9; CDR3aa: CASSLGRDPSVTQYF
v_gene: TRBV28; CDR3aa: CASSTIRLAGGRRTYNEQFF
v_gene: TRBV9; CDR3aa: CASSLTRTSNEQFF
v_gene: TRBV9; CDR3aa: CASSVAQANTGELFF
v_gene: TRBV3-1; CDR3aa: CASSPGQGAHEQYF
v_gene: TRBV20-1; CDR3aa: CSARNYRQTLAQQETQYF
v_gene: TRBV5-1; CDR3aa: CASSLDQGSGNEQYF
v_gene: TRBV5-1; CDR3aa: CASSLATGETEAFF
v_gene: TRBV20-1; CDR3aa: CSASRGSWGTDTQYF
v_gene: TRBV14; CDR3aa: CASSQSYQGSPLHF
v_gene: TRBV11-3; CDR3aa: CASSLGGDTAGELFF
v_gene: TRBV28; CDR3aa: CASSPTGRADEQYF
v_gene: TRBV28; CDR3aa: CASSLIHQPQHF
v_gene: TRBV11-2; CDR3aa: CASSLDRDYTGTQYF
v_gene: TRBV20-1; CDR3aa: CSAQGGVNEKLFF
v_gene: TRBV28; CDR3aa: CASSAPRGGFNEQFF
v_gene: TRBV5-1; CDR3aa: CASSLAGRFNQPQHF
v_gene: TRBV7-9; CDR3aa: CASSFPQGTEAFF
v_gene: TRBV29-1; CDR3aa: CSAVSGRSTDTQYF
v_gene: TRBV20-1; CDR3aa: CSARDPSGADEQFF
v_gene: TRBV5-1; CDR3aa: CASALARAGGPFGEQFF
v_gene: TRBV20-1; CDR3aa: CSARNNYEQYF
v_gene: TRBV6-5; CDR3aa: CASRQDRVGSGELFF
v_gene: TRBV24-1; CDR3aa: CATSEPGRNSPLHF
v_gene: TRBV27; CDR3aa: CASSPRGQPHQPQHF
v_gene: TRBV15; CDR3aa: CATSREGNNNSPLNF
v_gene: TRBV7-6; CDR3aa: CASSFGGGESYEQYF
v_gene: TRBV28; CDR3aa: CASSPIGTGRNIQYF
v_gene: TRBV4-1; CDR3aa: CASSQDLTGRYEKLFF
v_gene: TRBV29-1; CDR3aa: CSVAQGVWQPQHF
v_gene: TRBV10-2; CDR3aa: CASSELERNTIYF
v_gene: TRBV4-1; CDR3aa: CASSQVWGSEAFF
v_gene: TRBV6-5; CDR3aa: CASSYSLYEPQHF
v_gene: TRBV6-6; CDR3aa: CASSYSGVISYNEQFF
v_gene: TRBV5-1; CDR3aa: CASSLAGFYEQYF
v_gene: TRBV5-6; CDR3aa: CASSLGWGQNNQPQHF
v_gene: TRBV20-1; CDR3aa: CSARQQGLSYGYTF
v_gene: TRBV7-9; CDR3aa: CASTATDTQYF